Detailed here is one T cell receptor beta chain. This clone was observed a handful of times. Its antigen is not yet known. Base quality data are lacking; no much larger clone is found one base away. Another Seattle source contributed samples from volunteer blood donors who had recovered from COVID-19. Each collaborating institution followed its own protocols to collect whole blood in K2EDTA tubes. Collaborator samples were shipped for TCRbeta analysis as frozen whole blood, isolated PBMCs, or DNA extracted from either sample type. This record belongs to a study of blood T cell repertoires in COVID-19 (dated by TCRdb to about 2020). About the study as a whole: Samples from collaborators originated in the United States, Italy and Spain and spanned both the acute and convalescent phases of COVID-19. The repertoires were released in a freely available public database meant as a resource for research on the immune response to SARS-CoV-2. A de-identified subject ID, COVID-19 status, age in years and sex were almost always included in the sample metadata. The material from the prospective study consisted of cDNA or gDNA derived from T cells, B-cell-depleted T cells, or PBMCs. The dataset comprised deeply sampled blood TCRbeta repertoires from subjects exposed to, actively infected with, or recovered from COVID-19. HLA class I and class II types, where available, came from metadata supplied by the sample provider rather than from assay-based typing. Samples were obtained from the ongoing ImmuneRACE study (first 160 participants) and from 1,000 to 1,500 subjects provided by 6 global collaborators.

The paper's findings and limits, for the study overall: How much clinical and demographic metadata was included differed by source and by participant, and the metadata was provided uncurated.

TCRbeta CDR3 regions were amplified from genomic DNA by means of the immunoSEQ Assay, a bias-controlled multiplex PCR. As for how the authors treated the data: The number of nucleated cells in each sample was estimated by amplification of reference gene primers within the assay. To quantify the absolute abundance of each unique TCRbeta CDR3 rearrangement, sequence reads were collapsed and filtered. For each sample, productive Simpson clonality was calculated as the square root of Simpson's diversity index over productive rearrangements. This immuneACCESS table, as held by TCRdb, lists in-frame sequences with V and J called but not all clones. Of the missing ones, under half trace to an unresolved V gene in checked studies; the others have no known cause. The DNA gave D and trimming, while V, J and clone size come from that table. Here the sample has about 220,000 clones; more than 65% occur a single time. About 3% of the sample belongs to the ten largest clones.

The CDR3 measures 14 amino acids from cysteine to phenylalanine. Only CDR3 DNA remains: 42 bases, in frame from the first base. Germline trimming amounts to 5 bases on V and 2 bases on J, with 5 as the count of junction bases outside the gene matches. CDR1 SGHTA and CDR2 FQGNSA were looked up in the germline V gene. In this chain, TRBV7-2 is recombined with TRBJ2-5; the central 7 bases match TRBD1. The origin of this receptor is a woman in her 30s who had recovered from COVID-19. Sequencing was performed on peripheral blood. The sequenced DNA is TGTGCCAGCAGCACCGGGACAGTTCAAGAGACCCAGTACTTC. This gives the protein CASSTGTVQETQYF.